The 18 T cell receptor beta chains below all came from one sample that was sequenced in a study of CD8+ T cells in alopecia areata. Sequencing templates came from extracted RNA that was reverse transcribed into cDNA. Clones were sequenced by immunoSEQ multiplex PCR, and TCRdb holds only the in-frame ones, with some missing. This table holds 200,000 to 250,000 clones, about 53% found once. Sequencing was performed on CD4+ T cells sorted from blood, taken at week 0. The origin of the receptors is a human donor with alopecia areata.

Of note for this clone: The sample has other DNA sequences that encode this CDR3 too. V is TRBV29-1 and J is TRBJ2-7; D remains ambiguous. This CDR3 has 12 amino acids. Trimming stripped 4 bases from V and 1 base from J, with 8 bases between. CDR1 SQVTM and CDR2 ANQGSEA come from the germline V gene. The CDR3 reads CSVGAGSYEQYF. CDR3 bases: TGCAGCGTTGGGGCAGGTTCCTACGAGCAGTACTTC.

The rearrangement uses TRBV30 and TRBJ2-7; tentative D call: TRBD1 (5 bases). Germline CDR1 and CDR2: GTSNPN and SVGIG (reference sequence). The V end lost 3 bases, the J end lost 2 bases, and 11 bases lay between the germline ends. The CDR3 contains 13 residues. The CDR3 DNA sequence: TGTGCCTGGAGAATGCAGGGAACCTACGAGCAGTACTTC. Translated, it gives CAWRMQGTYEQYF.

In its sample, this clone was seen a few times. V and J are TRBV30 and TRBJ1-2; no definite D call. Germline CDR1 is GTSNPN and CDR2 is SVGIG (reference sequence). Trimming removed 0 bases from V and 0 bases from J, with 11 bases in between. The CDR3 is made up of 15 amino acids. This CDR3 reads CAWSVLPSTNYGYTF. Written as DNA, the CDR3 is TGTGCCTGGAGTGTACTGCCATCTACTAACTATGGCTACACCTTC.

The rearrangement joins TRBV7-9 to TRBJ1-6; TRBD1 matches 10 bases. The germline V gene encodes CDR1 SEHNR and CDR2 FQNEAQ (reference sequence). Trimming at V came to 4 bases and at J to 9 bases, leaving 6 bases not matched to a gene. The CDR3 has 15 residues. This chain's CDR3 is CASSSPGQGSSPLHF. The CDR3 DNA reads TGTGCCAGCAGCTCGCCGGGACAGGGGAGTTCACCCCTCCACTTT.

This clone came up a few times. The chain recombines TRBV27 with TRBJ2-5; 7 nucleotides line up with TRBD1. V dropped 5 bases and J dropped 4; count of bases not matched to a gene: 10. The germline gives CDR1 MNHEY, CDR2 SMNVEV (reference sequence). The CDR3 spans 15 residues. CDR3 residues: CASSGYRGKGETQYF. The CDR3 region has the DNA TGTGCCAGCAGTGGATACAGGGGAAAGGGAGAGACCCAGTACTTC.

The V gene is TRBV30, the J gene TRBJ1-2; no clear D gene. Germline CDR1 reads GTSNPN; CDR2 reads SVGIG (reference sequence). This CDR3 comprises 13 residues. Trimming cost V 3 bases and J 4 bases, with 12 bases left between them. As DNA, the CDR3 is TGTGCCTGGAGCCACCAGTCGGTCTATGGCTACACCTTC. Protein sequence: CAWSHQSVYGYTF.

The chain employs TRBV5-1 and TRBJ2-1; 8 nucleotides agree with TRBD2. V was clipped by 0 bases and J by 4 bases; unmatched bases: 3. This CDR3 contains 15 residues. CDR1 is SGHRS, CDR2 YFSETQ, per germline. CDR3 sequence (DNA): TGCGCCAGCAGCTTGGCCCAGCGGGGGTACAATGAGCAGTTCTTC. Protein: CASSLAQRGYNEQFF. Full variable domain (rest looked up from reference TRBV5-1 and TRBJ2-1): KAGVTQTPRYLIKTRGQQVTLSCSPISGHRSVSWYQQTPGQGLQFLFEYFSETQRNKGNFPGRFSGRQFSNSRSEMNVSTLELGDSALYLCASSLAQRGYNEQFFGPGTRLTVL.

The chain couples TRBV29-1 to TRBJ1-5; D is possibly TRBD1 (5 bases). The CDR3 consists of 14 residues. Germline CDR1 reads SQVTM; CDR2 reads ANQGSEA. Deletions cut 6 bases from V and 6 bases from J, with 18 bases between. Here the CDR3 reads CSVAGGAGGQPQHF. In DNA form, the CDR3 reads TGCAGCGTAGCAGGAGGGGCCGGGGGTCAGCCCCAGCATTTT.

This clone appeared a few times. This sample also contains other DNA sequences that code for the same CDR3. CDR3 DNA: TGCAGCGTTGTAGGGGCCACTGAAGCTTTCTTT. Translating gives CSVVGATEAFF. This chain links TRBV29-1 with TRBJ1-1, with a possible D match to TRBD1 (5 bases). This CDR3 contains 11 residues. Trimming stripped 4 bases from V and 4 bases from J, with 7 bases between. Germline V gene lookup returns CDR1 SQVTM and CDR2 ANQGSEA.

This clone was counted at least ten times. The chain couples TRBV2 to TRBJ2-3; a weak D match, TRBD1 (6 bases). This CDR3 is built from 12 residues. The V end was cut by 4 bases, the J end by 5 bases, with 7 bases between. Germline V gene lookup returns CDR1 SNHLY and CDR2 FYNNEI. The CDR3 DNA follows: TGTGCCAGCAGTGGGACAGAAGATACGCAGTATTTT. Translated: CASSGTEDTQYF.

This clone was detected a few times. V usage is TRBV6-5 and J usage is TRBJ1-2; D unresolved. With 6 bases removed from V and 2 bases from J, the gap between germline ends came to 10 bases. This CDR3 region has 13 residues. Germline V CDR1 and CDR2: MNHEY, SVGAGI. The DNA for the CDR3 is TGTGCCAGCAGCCTTACCTTAAACTATGGCTACACCTTC. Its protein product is CASSLTLNYGYTF.

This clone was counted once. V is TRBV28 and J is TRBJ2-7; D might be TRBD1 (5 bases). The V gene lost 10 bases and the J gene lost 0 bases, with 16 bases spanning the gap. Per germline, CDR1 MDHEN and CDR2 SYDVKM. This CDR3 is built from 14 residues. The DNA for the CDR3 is TGTGCCACCATAAGGGGAAGGGACTCCTACGAGCAGTACTTC. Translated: CATIRGRDSYEQYF.

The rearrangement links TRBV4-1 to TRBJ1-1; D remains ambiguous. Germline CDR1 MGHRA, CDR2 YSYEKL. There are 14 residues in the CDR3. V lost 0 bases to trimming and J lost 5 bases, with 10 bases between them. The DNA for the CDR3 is TGCGCCAGCAGCCAAGATCTGGCCAGGACTGAAGCTTTCTTT. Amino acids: CASSQDLARTEAFF.

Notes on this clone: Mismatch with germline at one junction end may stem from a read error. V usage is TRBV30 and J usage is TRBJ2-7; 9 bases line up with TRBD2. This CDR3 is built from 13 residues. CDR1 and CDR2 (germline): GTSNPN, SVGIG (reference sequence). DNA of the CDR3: TGTGCCTGGAGTTACCCTAGCGGGGCCCCTCCCTCCTTC. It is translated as CAWSYPSGAPPSF.

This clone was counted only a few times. The CDR3, as DNA: TGTGCCAGCAGCCCTTATGTAACGACAGGGGCGGGCTACACCTTC. Amino acids: CASSPYVTTGAGYTF. The V call is TRBV7-8, the J call TRBJ1-2; 8 bases match TRBD1. The germline V gene has CDR1 SGHVS and CDR2 FQNEAQ. The CDR3 extends over 15 amino acids. With 5 bases clipped from V and 8 bases from J, the junction kept 13 bases outside the gene matches.

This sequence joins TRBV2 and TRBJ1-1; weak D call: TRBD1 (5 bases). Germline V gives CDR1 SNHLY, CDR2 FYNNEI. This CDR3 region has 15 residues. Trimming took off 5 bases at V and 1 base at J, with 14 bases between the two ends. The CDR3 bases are TGTGCCAGCAGTCCCTCGGATGGGGGGAACACTGAAGCTTTCTTT. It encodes CASSPSDGGNTEAFF. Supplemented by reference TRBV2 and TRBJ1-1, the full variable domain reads EPEVTQTPSHQVTQMGQEVILRCVPISNHLYFYWYRQILGQKVEFLVSFYNNEISEKSEIFDDQFSVERPDGSNFTLKIRSTKLEDSAMYFCASSPSDGGNTEAFFGQGTRLTVV.

The CDR3 here is CASSSLRGSTEAFF. The CDR3 DNA sequence: TGTGCCAGCAGCTCTTTGCGGGGGAGCACTGAAGCTTTCTTT. This rearrangement joins TRBV11-2 to TRBJ1-1; D possibly corresponds to TRBD1 (5 bases). Germline V gives CDR1 SGHAT, CDR2 FQNNGV. V shed 4 bases and J shed 4 bases, with 13 bases lying between them. This CDR3 comprises 14 residues.

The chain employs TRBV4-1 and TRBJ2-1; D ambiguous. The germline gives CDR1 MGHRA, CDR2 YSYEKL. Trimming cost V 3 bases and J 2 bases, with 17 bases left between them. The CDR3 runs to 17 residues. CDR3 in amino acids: CASSHKIVADPYNEQFF. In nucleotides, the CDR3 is TGCGCCAGCAGCCATAAGATAGTGGCAGACCCCTACAATGAGCAGTTCTTC.